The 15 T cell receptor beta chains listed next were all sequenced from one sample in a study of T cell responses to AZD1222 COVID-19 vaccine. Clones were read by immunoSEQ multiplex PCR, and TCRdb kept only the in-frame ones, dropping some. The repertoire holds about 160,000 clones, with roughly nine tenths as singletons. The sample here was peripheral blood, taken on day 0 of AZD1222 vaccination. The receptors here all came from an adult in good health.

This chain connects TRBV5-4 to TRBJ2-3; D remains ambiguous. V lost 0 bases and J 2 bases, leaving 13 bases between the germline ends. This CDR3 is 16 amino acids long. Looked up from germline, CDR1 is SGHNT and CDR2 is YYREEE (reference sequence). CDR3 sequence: CASSLVSRPDTDTQYF. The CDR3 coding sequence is TGTGCCAGCAGCTTGGTTTCCCGGCCCGACACAGATACGCAGTATTTT.

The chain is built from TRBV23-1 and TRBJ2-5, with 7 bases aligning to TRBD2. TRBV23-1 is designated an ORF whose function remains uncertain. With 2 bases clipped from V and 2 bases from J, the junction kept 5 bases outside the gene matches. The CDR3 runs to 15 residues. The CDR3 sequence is CASSQREVAQETQYF. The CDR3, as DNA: TGCGCCAGCAGTCAACGGGAGGTTGCTCAAGAGACCCAGTACTTC.

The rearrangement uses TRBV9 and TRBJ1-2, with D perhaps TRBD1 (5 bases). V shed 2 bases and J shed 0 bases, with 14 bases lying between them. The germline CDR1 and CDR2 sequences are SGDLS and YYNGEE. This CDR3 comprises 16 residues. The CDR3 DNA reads TGTGCCAGCAGCGTCACGACAGACCCCTCTAACTATGGCTACACCTTC. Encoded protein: CASSVTTDPSNYGYTF.

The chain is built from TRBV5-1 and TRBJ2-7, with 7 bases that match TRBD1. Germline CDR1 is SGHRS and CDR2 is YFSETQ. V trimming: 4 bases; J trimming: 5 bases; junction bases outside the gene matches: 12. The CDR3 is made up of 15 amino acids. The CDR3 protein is CASSPGTEVPHEQYF. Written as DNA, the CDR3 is TGCGCCAGCAGCCCGGGGACAGAAGTACCACACGAGCAGTACTTC.

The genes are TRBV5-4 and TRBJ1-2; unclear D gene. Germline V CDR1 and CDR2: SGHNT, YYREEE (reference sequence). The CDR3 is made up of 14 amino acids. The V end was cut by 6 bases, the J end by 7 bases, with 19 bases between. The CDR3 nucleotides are TGTGCCAGCACCTCCGGGCGGGAGTCCTCTGGCTACACCTTC. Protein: CASTSGRESSGYTF.

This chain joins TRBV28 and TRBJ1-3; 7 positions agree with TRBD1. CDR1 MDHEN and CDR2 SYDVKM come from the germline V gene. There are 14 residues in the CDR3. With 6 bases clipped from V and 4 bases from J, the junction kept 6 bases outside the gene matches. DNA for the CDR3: TGTGCCAGCAGCCCCGGGACAGACGGAAACACCATATATTTT. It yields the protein CASSPGTDGNTIYF.

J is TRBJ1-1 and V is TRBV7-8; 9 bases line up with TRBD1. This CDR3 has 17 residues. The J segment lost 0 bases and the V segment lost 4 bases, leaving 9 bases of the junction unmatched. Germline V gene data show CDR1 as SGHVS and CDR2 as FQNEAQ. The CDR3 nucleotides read TGTGCCAGCAGCTCCCGTCCCGGGACAGGGTTGAACACTGAAGCTTTCTTT. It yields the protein CASSSRPGTGLNTEAFF.

CDR3 sequence (DNA): TGCGCCAGCAGCTTGCGAGCGGGAAACACCATATATTTT. Amino acid sequence: CASSLRAGNTIYF. This chain uses TRBV5-1 with TRBJ1-3; D gene ambiguous. The ends were cut back, 1 base at V and 4 bases at J, with 6 bases in the middle. The CDR3 has 13 residues. Germline CDR1 SGHRS, CDR2 YFSETQ.

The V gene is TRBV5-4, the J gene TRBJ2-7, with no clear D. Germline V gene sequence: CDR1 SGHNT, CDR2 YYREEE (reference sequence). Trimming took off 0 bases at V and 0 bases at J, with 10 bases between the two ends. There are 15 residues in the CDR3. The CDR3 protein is CASSLGASSSYEQYF. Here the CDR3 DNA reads TGTGCCAGCAGCTTGGGGGCTAGTAGCTCCTACGAGCAGTACTTC. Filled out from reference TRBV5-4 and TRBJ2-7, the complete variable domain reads ETGVTQSPTHLIKTRGQQVTLRCSSQSGHNTVSWYQQALGQGPQFIFQYYREEENGRGNFPPRFSGLQFPNYSSELNVNALELDDSALYLCASSLGASSSYEQYFGPGTRLTVT.

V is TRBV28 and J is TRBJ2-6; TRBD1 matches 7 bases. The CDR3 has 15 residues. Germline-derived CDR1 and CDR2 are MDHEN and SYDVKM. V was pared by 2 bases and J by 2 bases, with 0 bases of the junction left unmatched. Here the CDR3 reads CASSLTGAGANVLTF. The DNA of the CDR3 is TGTGCCAGCAGTTTAACAGGGGCTGGGGCCAACGTCCTGACTTTC.

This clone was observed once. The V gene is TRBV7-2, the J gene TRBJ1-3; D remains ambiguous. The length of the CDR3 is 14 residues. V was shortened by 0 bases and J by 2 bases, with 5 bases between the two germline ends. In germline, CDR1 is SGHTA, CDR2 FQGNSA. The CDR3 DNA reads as TGTGCCAGCAGCTTAGCAGGAGCTGGAAACACCATATATTTT. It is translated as CASSLAGAGNTIYF.

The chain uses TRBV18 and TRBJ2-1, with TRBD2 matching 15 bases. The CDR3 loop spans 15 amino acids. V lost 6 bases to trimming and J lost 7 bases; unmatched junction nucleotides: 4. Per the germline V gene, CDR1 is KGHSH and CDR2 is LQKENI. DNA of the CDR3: TGTGCCAGCTCCCGGACTAGCGGGGGGGCGAATGAGCAGTTCTTC. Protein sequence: CASSRTSGGANEQFF.

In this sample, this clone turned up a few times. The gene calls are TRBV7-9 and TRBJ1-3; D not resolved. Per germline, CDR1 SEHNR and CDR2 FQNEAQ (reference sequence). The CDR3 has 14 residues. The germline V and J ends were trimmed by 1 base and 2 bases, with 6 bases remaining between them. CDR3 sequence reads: CASSLGSAGNTIYF. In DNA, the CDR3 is TGTGCCAGCAGCTTAGGGTCGGCTGGAAACACCATATATTTT. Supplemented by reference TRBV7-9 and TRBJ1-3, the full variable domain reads DTGVSQNPRHKITKRGQNVTFRCDPISEHNRLYWYRQTLGQGPEFLTYFQNEAQLEKSRLLSDRFSAERPKGSFSTLEIQRTEQGDSAMYLCASSLGSAGNTIYFGEGSWLTVV.

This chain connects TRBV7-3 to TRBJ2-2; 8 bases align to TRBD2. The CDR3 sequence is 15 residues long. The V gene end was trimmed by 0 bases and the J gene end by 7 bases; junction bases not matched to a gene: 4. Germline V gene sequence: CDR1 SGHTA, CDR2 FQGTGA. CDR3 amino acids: CASSLTSGKLGELFF. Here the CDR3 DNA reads TGTGCCAGCAGCTTAACTAGCGGGAAACTCGGGGAGCTGTTTTTT.

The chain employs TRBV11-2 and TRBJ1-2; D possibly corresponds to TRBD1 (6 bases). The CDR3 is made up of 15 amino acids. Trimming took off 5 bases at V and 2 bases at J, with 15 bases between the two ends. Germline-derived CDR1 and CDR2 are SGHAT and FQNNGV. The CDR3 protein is CASSHSRQGNYGYTF. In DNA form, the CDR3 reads TGTGCCAGCAGCCATAGCCGCCAGGGGAACTATGGCTACACCTTC.